Each of the 30 T cell receptor beta chains below was sequenced from the same sample in a study of T cell responses to AZD1222 COVID-19 vaccine. Sequencing used immunoSEQ multiplex PCR; TCRdb keeps in-frame clones, though not all of them. Among 170,000 or so clones listed, about 90% were seen once. The input for sequencing was peripheral blood, taken on day 0 of AZD1222 vaccination. The source is an adult in good health.

The V and J genes are TRBV2 and TRBJ2-1; TRBD2 agrees at 15 bases. Losses at the gene ends were 6 bases for V and 10 bases for J; bases not matched to a gene: 7. Germline V gene sequence: CDR1 SNHLY, CDR2 FYNNEI. The CDR3 covers 15 residues. CDR3 loop: CASSRGLAGGYEQFF. The CDR3 nucleotides read TGTGCCAGCAGCCGGGGACTAGCGGGAGGATACGAGCAGTTCTTC.

This clone showed up just a few times. The CDR3 sequence: CASSRLGGVRADTQYF. The CDR3 coding sequence is TGTGCCAGCAGCCGATTGGGGGGGGTTAGAGCAGATACGCAGTATTTT. The chain uses TRBV3-1 (or the pseudogene TRBV3-2) and TRBJ2-3, with TRBD2 identical over 7 bases. The CDR3 loop spans 16 amino acids. The V gene end was trimmed by 4 bases and the J gene end by 4 bases; junction bases not matched to a gene: 11. Per the germline V gene, CDR1 is LGHDT and CDR2 is YNNKEL (reference sequence).

The rearrangement uses TRBV5-1 and TRBJ2-5, with TRBD1 as a possible D gene (6 bases). V shed 2 bases and J shed 5 bases, with 10 bases lying between them. CDR1 is SGHRS, CDR2 YFSETQ, per germline. There are 13 residues in the CDR3. CDR3 nucleotides: TGCGCCAGCAGCTTCAGGGGTGGGGAGACCCAGTACTTC. The encoded protein is CASSFRGGETQYF.

The gene calls are TRBV7-2 and TRBJ2-7; D could derive from TRBD1 or TRBD2 (5 bases each). The CDR3 runs to 16 residues. Looked up from germline, CDR1 is SGHTA and CDR2 is FQGNSA. V gave up 1 base and J gave up 2 bases, with 15 bases separating them. The CDR3 here is CASSLGAGTLPYEQYF. CDR3 DNA sequence: TGTGCCAGCAGCTTAGGGGCCGGGACCCTCCCCTACGAGCAGTACTTC.

The chain's CDR3 is CASSSDRFSNQPQHF. CDR3 sequence (DNA): TGTGCCAGCAGCTCAGACAGATTTAGCAATCAGCCCCAGCATTTT. The genes are TRBV7-2 and TRBJ1-5; D is possibly TRBD1 (5 bases). CDR3 length: 15 residues. Per germline, CDR1 SGHTA and CDR2 FQGNSA. Trimming left V 4 bases short and J 0 bases short, with 10 bases between.

The V gene is TRBV18, the J gene TRBJ1-3, with a tentative D call TRBD1 (6 bases). There are 16 residues in the CDR3. The germline gives CDR1 KGHSH, CDR2 LQKENI. V lost 6 bases to trimming and J lost 3 bases, with 18 bases between them. The CDR3 coding sequence is TGTGCCAGCTCTCGAGGACAGAAGGGAATTGGAAACACCATATATTTT. Amino acids: CASSRGQKGIGNTIYF.

This clone was observed once. The chain carries TRBV6-1 and TRBJ2-1; D is possibly TRBD1 (6 bases). Germline loops: CDR1 MNHNS, CDR2 SASEGT. This CDR3 is 13 amino acids long. Trimming took 5 bases from V and 5 from J, leaving 10 bases between them. The CDR3 DNA follows: TGTGCCAGCAGTTCTTGGGGGCACAATGAGCAGTTCTTC. Its protein is CASSSWGHNEQFF.

This clone has only one observation. CDR3 residues: CASSLEWGFTGNTIYF. As DNA, the CDR3 is TGCGCCAGCAGCTTGGAATGGGGGTTTACTGGAAACACCATATATTTT. The chain employs TRBV5-1 and TRBJ1-3, with D possibly matching TRBD1 (5 bases). CDR1 is SGHRS, CDR2 YFSETQ, per germline. The CDR3 length is 16 residues. Trimming shortened V by 0 bases and J by 2 bases, and 12 bases separated the two germline ends.

The chain joins TRBV25-1 to TRBJ1-1; D is possibly TRBD1 (5 bases). Trimming took 6 bases from V and 0 from J, leaving 11 bases between them. Germline V CDR1 and CDR2: MGHDK, SYGVNS. The CDR3 runs 14 residues. The CDR3 DNA is TGTGCCAGCAGCATTCAGGGACTGAACACTGAAGCTTTCTTT. Translation: CASSIQGLNTEAFF.

The CDR3 loop is CASSRLAGPYEQYF. CDR3 in DNA: TGTGCCAGCAGCCGACTAGCGGGCCCCTACGAGCAGTACTTC. The chain carries TRBV27 and TRBJ2-7; 10 bases agree with TRBD2. The CDR3 covers 14 residues. J gave up 2 bases and V 6 bases, and 4 bases lay outside the gene matches. Germline values: CDR1 MNHEY, CDR2 SMNVEV (reference sequence).

The V call is TRBV6-5, the J call TRBJ1-2, with a tentative D call TRBD1 (5 bases). The germline CDR1 and CDR2 sequences are MNHEY and SVGAGI. Trimming stripped 0 bases from V and 7 bases from J, with 12 bases between. The CDR3 has 14 residues. The CDR3 is CASSYSGRAGGYTF. CDR3 nucleotide sequence: TGTGCCAGCAGTTACTCTGGCAGGGCTGGTGGCTACACCTTC.

For the CDR3, the DNA is TGTGCCACGAGTGAGACAGGGAGGGGTGAAAAACTGTTTTTT. Translating it yields CATSETGRGEKLFF. The chain uses TRBV15 and TRBJ1-4, with 7 bases that match TRBD1. The CDR3 consists of 14 residues. Germline V gene lookup returns CDR1 LNHNV and CDR2 YYDKDF (reference sequence). V gave up 9 bases and J gave up 7 bases; unmatched junction bases: 11.

The genes are TRBV9 and TRBJ1-6, with TRBD1 matching over 11 bases. CDR1 is SGDLS, CDR2 YYNGEE, per germline. V was clipped by 3 bases and J by 10 bases; unmatched bases: 3. The CDR3 is 14 amino acids. The CDR3 nucleotides read TGTGCCAGCAGCGAGGGGACAGGGGGATCACCCCTCCACTTT. It translates to CASSEGTGGSPLHF.

The chain combines TRBV6-4 with TRBJ2-3, with D perhaps TRBD2 (6 bases). There are 13 residues in the CDR3. CDR1 MRHNA and CDR2 SNTAGT come from the germline V gene. V dropped 8 bases and J dropped 3 bases, with 12 bases sitting between them. The CDR3 nucleotides read TGTGCCAGCTCCCTCGGGGGTACAGATACGCAGTATTTT. This translates into CASSLGGTDTQYF.

The chain uses TRBV4-1 and TRBJ2-2; 7 bases agree with TRBD2. The V gene's germline CDR1 is MGHRA and CDR2 YSYEKL. The CDR3 consists of 16 residues. J gave up 7 bases and V 1 base, and 9 bases lay outside the gene matches. The CDR3 sequence: CASSQVQGGIGGELFF. For the CDR3, the DNA is TGCGCCAGCAGCCAAGTTCAGGGAGGGATTGGCGGGGAGCTGTTTTTT.

This chain uses TRBV7-2 with TRBJ1-4; tentative D call: TRBD1 (5 bases). The CDR3 totals 15 residues. Germline V gene data show CDR1 as SGHTA and CDR2 as FQGNSA. The germline V and J ends were trimmed by 1 base and 5 bases, with 11 bases remaining between them. CDR3 region: CASSLGGMGNEKLFF. The CDR3, as DNA: TGTGCCAGCAGCTTAGGGGGGATGGGAAATGAAAAACTGTTTTTT.

CDR3 nucleotides: TGCGCCAGCAGCTCTCTAGCGGGAGGCTCCTACAATGAGCAGTTCTTC. Its protein is CASSSLAGGSYNEQFF. The chain combines TRBV5-1 with TRBJ2-1; 11 bases match TRBD2. CDR3 length equals 16 residues. V gave up 3 bases and J gave up 0 bases; unmatched junction bases: 2. Per the germline V gene, CDR1 is SGHRS and CDR2 is YFSETQ.

The gene calls are TRBV5-1 and TRBJ2-5; TRBD2 agrees at 7 bases. The CDR3 is 14 amino acids. With 4 bases clipped from V and 1 base from J, the junction kept 4 bases outside the gene matches. Germline V gene sequence: CDR1 SGHRS, CDR2 YFSETQ. CDR3 sequence (DNA): TGCGCCAGCAGCCCAGCTAGCGGCCAAGAGACCCAGTACTTC. As protein: CASSPASGQETQYF.

The V and J genes are TRBV6-5 and TRBJ2-1, with D possibly TRBD1 on 5 matching bases. This CDR3 has 14 amino acids. V gave up 6 bases and J gave up 6 bases, with 15 bases separating them. Germline lookup yields CDR1 MNHEY and CDR2 SVGAGI. The chain's CDR3 is CASRPSGAANEQFF. CDR3 bases: TGTGCCAGCAGGCCCAGTGGGGCGGCCAATGAGCAGTTCTTC.

The chain is built from TRBV3-1 (or the pseudogene TRBV3-2) and TRBJ1-2; D may be TRBD1 (5 bases). CDR1 LGHDT and CDR2 YNNKEL come from the germline V gene (reference sequence). Deletions cut 2 bases from V and 5 bases from J, with 12 bases between. The CDR3 is 14 residues long. The DNA of the CDR3 is TGTGCCAGCAGCCAAACGCAGGGAAGTTATGGCTACACCTTC. Residues: CASSQTQGSYGYTF.

This rearrangement joins TRBV19 to TRBJ1-1, with TRBD1 identical over 10 bases. The CDR3 contains 14 residues. Germline CDR1 is LNHDA and CDR2 is SQIVND (reference sequence). The V and J ends lost 11 bases and 1 base, in that order; junction bases with no gene match: 7. The CDR3 is CAARDRGRNTEAFF. CDR3 in DNA: TGTGCCGCTCGGGACAGGGGTCGGAACACTGAAGCTTTCTTT.

V and J are TRBV9 and TRBJ2-1; the match to TRBD2 covers 15 bases. The germline V gene encodes CDR1 SGDLS and CDR2 YYNGEE. This CDR3 has 17 amino acids. The V and J ends lost 4 bases and 4 bases, in that order; junction bases with no gene match: 6. DNA for the CDR3: TGTGCCAGCAGCCCCGGACTAGCGGGAGGGAGTTACAATGAGCAGTTCTTC. Protein sequence: CASSPGLAGGSYNEQFF. The whole variable domain, filled in from reference TRBV9 and TRBJ2-1, reads DSGVTQTPKHLITATGQRVTLRCSPRSGDLSVYWYQQSLDQGLQFLIQYYNGEERAKGNILERFSAQQFPDLHSELNLSSLELGDSALYFCASSPGLAGGSYNEQFFGPGTRLTVL.

The gene calls are TRBV27 and TRBJ2-3; 8 bases are shared with TRBD1. Per the germline V gene, CDR1 is MNHEY and CDR2 is SMNVEV (reference sequence). The CDR3 has 14 amino acids. V shed 6 bases and J 0 bases; nucleotides not matched to a gene: 2. The CDR3 DNA reads as TGTGCCAGCAGAAGGACAGGGAGCACAGATACGCAGTATTTT. Its translation: CASRRTGSTDTQYF.

The chain uses TRBV30 and TRBJ1-4, with no clear D. This CDR3 contains 15 residues. CDR1 and CDR2 from the germline V gene are GTSNPN and SVGIG (reference sequence). V lost 2 bases, J lost 4 bases, and 14 bases lay in between. The CDR3 sequence is CAWSRLGGGNEKLFF. The CDR3 DNA sequence: TGTGCCTGGAGTCGTCTGGGTGGCGGTAATGAAAAACTGTTTTTT.

CDR3 in amino acids: CASSGGGTGELFF. CDR3 sequence (DNA): TGCGCCAGCAGCGGTGGGGGCACCGGGGAGCTGTTTTTT. The gene calls are TRBV4-1 and TRBJ2-2; possibly TRBD1 or TRBD2 for D (5 bases each). There are 13 residues in the CDR3. The germline V and J ends were trimmed by 5 bases and 4 bases, with 8 bases remaining between them. Germline-derived CDR1 and CDR2 are MGHRA and YSYEKL.

This clone showed up just a few times. The genes are TRBV7-9 and TRBJ2-7; 10 bases are a match to TRBD1. V shed 5 bases and J 1 base; nucleotides not matched to a gene: 11. Germline CDR1 reads SEHNR; CDR2 reads FQNEAQ (reference sequence). The CDR3 contains 17 residues. The CDR3 nucleotides read TGTGCCAGCAGCCACCCCGACCGGGACAGGGGATCCTACGAGCAGTACTTC. Translating it yields CASSHPDRDRGSYEQYF.

The rearrangement uses TRBV19 and TRBJ2-2, with D hard to call. The CDR3 spans 12 residues. Germline CDR1 reads LNHDA; CDR2 reads SQIVND (reference sequence). V lost 6 bases to trimming and J lost 2 bases, with 4 bases between them. CDR3 sequence reads: CASSLNTGELFF. CDR3 sequence (DNA): TGTGCCAGTAGCCTAAACACCGGGGAGCTGTTTTTT.

The V gene is TRBV19, the J gene TRBJ1-3, with no clear D. Germline V gene data show CDR1 as LNHDA and CDR2 as SQIVND (reference sequence). The CDR3 is 15 amino acids. V shed 4 bases and J shed 2 bases, with 12 bases lying between them. Here the CDR3 reads CASSNGVRTGNTIYF. CDR3 coding DNA: TGTGCCAGTAGTAATGGTGTGCGGACTGGAAACACCATATATTTT. Supplemented by reference TRBV19 and TRBJ1-3, the full variable domain reads DGGITQSPKYLFRKEGQNVTLSCEQNLNHDAMYWYRQDPGQGLRLIYYSQIVNDFQKGDIAEGYSVSREKKESFPLTVTSAQKNPTAFYLCASSNGVRTGNTIYFGEGSWLTVV.

The J gene is TRBJ2-1, the V gene TRBV20-1; TRBD2 agrees at 9 bases. CDR1 and CDR2 from the germline V gene are DFQATT and SNEGSKA (reference sequence). The trim removed 3 bases at V and 8 bases at J, leaving 8 bases unmatched. This CDR3 region has 14 residues. CDR3 region: CSASGGLAFDEQFF. Written as DNA, the CDR3 is TGCAGTGCTAGTGGGGGACTAGCTTTCGATGAGCAGTTCTTC.

V is TRBV5-4 and J is TRBJ2-1, with 14 bases fitting TRBD2. After removal of 4 bases from V and 1 base from J, the junction contained 4 bases not matched to a gene. Germline assignment: CDR1 SGHNT and CDR2 YYREEE (reference sequence). The CDR3 has 17 residues. CDR3 DNA sequence: TGTGCCAGCAGCCCCGGGACTAGCGGGAGTTCCTACAATGAGCAGTTCTTC. It encodes CASSPGTSGSSYNEQFF.